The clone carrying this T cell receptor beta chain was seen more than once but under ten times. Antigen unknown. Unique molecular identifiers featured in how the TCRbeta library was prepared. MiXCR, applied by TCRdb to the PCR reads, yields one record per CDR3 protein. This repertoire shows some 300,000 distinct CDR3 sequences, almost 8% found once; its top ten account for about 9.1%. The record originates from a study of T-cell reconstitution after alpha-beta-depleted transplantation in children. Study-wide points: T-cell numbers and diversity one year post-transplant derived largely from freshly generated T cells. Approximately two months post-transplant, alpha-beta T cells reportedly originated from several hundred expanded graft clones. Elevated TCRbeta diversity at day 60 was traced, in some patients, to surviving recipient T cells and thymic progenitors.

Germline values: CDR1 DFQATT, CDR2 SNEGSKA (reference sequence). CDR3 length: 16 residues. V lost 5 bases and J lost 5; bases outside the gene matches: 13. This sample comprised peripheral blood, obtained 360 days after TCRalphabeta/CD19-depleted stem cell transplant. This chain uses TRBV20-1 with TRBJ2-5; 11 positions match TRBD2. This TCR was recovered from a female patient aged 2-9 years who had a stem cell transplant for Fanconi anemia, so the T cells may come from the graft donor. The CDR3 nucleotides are TGCAGTGCTCCACGGGCTAGCGGGGGGCTGGAGGAGACCCAGTACTTC. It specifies CSAPRASGGLEETQYF.